Below, 14 T cell receptor beta chains from the same sample are listed, as sequenced in a study of radiotherapy plus CTLA-4 blockade in lung cancer. TCRdb keeps only in-frame clones here, not all; method: immunoSEQ multiplex PCR. The repertoire has more than 95,000 clones, roughly 79% of them found once; the top ten carry approximately 3%. The sample was peripheral blood, taken from a patient treated with radiotherapy plus ipilimumab. The receptors here all came from a human donor with non-small cell lung cancer who had a partial response to radiotherapy plus ipilimumab. Some clones in this sample may be carry-over from other donors' samples.

The V call is TRBV5-6, the J call TRBJ2-1, with TRBD1 as a possible D gene (5 bases). Trimming took 3 bases from V and 3 from J, leaving 16 bases between them. Germline-derived CDR1 and CDR2 are SGHDT and YYEEEE. The CDR3 loop spans 16 amino acids. As DNA, the CDR3 is TGTGCCAGCAGCTCGAATGACAGAATACGCTACAATGAGCAGTTCTTC. Translation: CASSSNDRIRYNEQFF.

J is TRBJ2-7 and V is TRBV5-1, with 9 nucleotides matching TRBD1. The V gene end was trimmed by 3 bases and the J gene end by 5 bases; junction bases not matched to a gene: 6. The CDR3 contains 14 residues. Germline CDR1 reads SGHRS; CDR2 reads YFSETQ. CDR3 DNA sequence: TGCGCCAGCAGCTCGGGACAGGGTATCGACGAGCAGTACTTC. Translating gives CASSSGQGIDEQYF.

This chain links TRBV27 with TRBJ2-7; unclear D gene. CDR1 MNHEY and CDR2 SMNVEV come from the germline V gene (reference sequence). There are 13 residues in the CDR3. The V gene lost 7 bases and the J gene lost 2 bases, with 12 bases spanning the gap. The CDR3 DNA follows: TGTGCCAGCATCTTCAGCGACCCCTACGAGCAGTACTTC. The encoded protein is CASIFSDPYEQYF.

This clone has just one count. The chain recombines TRBV5-5 with TRBJ1-1; TRBD1 agrees at 7 bases. The germline V gene has CDR1 SGHKS and CDR2 YYEKEE (reference sequence). This CDR3 is built from 16 residues. V was clipped by 4 bases and J by 0 bases; unmatched bases: 9. The CDR3 region is CASSLLRQGMNTEAFF. The CDR3 DNA reads as TGTGCCAGCAGCCTACTGAGACAGGGCATGAACACTGAAGCTTTCTTT.

This rearrangement joins TRBV2 to TRBJ1-2; 10 bases align to TRBD1. CDR1 SNHLY and CDR2 FYNNEI come from the germline V gene. V was pared by 5 bases and J by 7 bases, with 13 bases of the junction left unmatched. CDR3 size: 16 residues. CDR3 in DNA: TGTGCCAGCAGTCCCGGGACAGGGGCCCAGGGTGGTGGCTACACCTTC. It yields the protein CASSPGTGAQGGGYTF.

The rearrangement links TRBV21-1 to TRBJ2-7; the table names TRBD1, a call not compared with the DNA. TRBV21-1 is classified as a pseudogene. This CDR3 is built from 15 residues. The CDR3 region is CASIRTGDPWGEQYF. The CDR3 DNA sequence: TGTGCCAGCATACGGACAGGGGACCCCTGGGGCGAGCAGTACTTC.

This clone was counted between two and nine times. This chain links TRBV19 with TRBJ1-4, with D tentatively TRBD1 (5 bases). Trimming removed 6 bases at V and 16 bases at J, with 18 bases between. The CDR3 length is 12 residues. Germline V lookup: CDR1 LNHDA, CDR2 SQIVND (reference sequence). CDR3 nucleotides: TGTGCCAGTAGCCGACTGGGACTCCTACCGTTTTTT. This sequence encodes CASSRLGLLPFF.

The chain is built from TRBV27 and TRBJ2-1; TRBD1 is a possible D gene (5 bases). Trimming took off 5 bases at V and 9 bases at J, with 17 bases between the two ends. The CDR3 has 14 amino acids. The germline gives CDR1 MNHEY, CDR2 SMNVEV (reference sequence). CDR3 residues: CASSPVQQATEQFF. The DNA of the CDR3 is TGTGCCAGCAGTCCCGTACAACAGGCTACTGAGCAGTTCTTC.

This rearrangement joins TRBV5-5 to TRBJ2-5; 9 positions agree with TRBD2. After removal of 0 bases from V and 5 bases from J, the junction contained 8 bases not matched to a gene. CDR1 is SGHKS and CDR2 is YYEKEE in the germline V gene (reference sequence). This CDR3 has 16 amino acids. The CDR3 is CASSLGAGGPGETQYF. The CDR3 DNA reads as TGTGCCAGCAGCTTGGGGGCGGGAGGGCCCGGGGAGACCCAGTACTTC.

This clone has more than one count but fewer than ten. The chain recombines TRBV5-4 with TRBJ2-7, with 7 bases identical to TRBD1. CDR1 and CDR2 (germline): SGHNT, YYREEE (reference sequence). The CDR3 runs to 14 residues. The ends lost 4 bases at V and 3 bases at J; junction bases unmatched: 7. The CDR3 here is CASSGQGVGYEQYF. The CDR3 coding sequence is TGTGCCAGCAGCGGGCAGGGGGTTGGCTACGAGCAGTACTTC.

This clone was detected many times. The chain recombines TRBV5-4 with TRBJ1-6; 9 nucleotides align to TRBD1. In germline, CDR1 is SGHNT, CDR2 YYREEE (reference sequence). The CDR3 contains 15 residues. Trimming at V came to 4 bases and at J to 9 bases, leaving 8 bases not matched to a gene. The DNA of the CDR3 is TGTGCCAGCAGCAAGACAGGGGGTCCAACTTCACCCCTCCACTTT. Protein product: CASSKTGGPTSPLHF.

The genes are TRBV30 and TRBJ2-6; D perhaps matches TRBD1 (5 bases). The CDR3 contains 15 residues. Looked up from germline, CDR1 is GTSNPN and CDR2 is SVGIG (reference sequence). V was shortened by 2 bases and J by 5 bases, with 13 bases between the two germline ends. CDR3 loop: CAWSRRGFWANVLTF. DNA of the CDR3: TGTGCCTGGAGTCGAAGGGGATTCTGGGCCAACGTCCTGACTTTC.

V is TRBV18 and J is TRBJ1-1; D is perhaps TRBD1 (6 bases). The V and J ends lost 2 bases and 3 bases respectively, with 10 bases between them. The germline V gene encodes CDR1 KGHSH and CDR2 LQKENI. This CDR3 is built from 14 residues. DNA of the CDR3: TGTGCCAGCTCACCAAGGGGGTCTGACACTGAAGCTTTCTTT. This translates into CASSPRGSDTEAFF.

J is TRBJ2-1 and V is TRBV28; TRBD2 matches at 7 bases. J lost 0 bases, V lost 7 bases, and 6 bases had no gene match. CDR3 size: 15 residues. The germline V gene encodes CDR1 MDHEN and CDR2 SYDVKM. The CDR3 sequence is CASIAAGSSYNEQFF. In DNA form, the CDR3 reads TGTGCCAGCATAGCAGCGGGGAGCTCCTACAATGAGCAGTTCTTC. The full variable domain, in which reference TRBV28 and TRBJ2-1 provide the parts outside the CDR3, is DVKVTQSSRYLVKRTGEKVFLECVQDMDHENMFWYRQDPGLGLRLIYFSYDVKMKEKGDIPEGYSVSREKKERFSLILESASTNQTSMYLCASIAAGSSYNEQFFGPGTRLTVL.